The clone carrying this T cell receptor (beta chain) was observed a handful of times. The data were obtained in a study of CD8 T cells in ankylosing spondylitis. The germline V gene encodes CDR1 MNHNS and CDR2 SASEGT. This CDR3 is built from 15 residues. V lost 5 bases, J lost 3 bases, and 4 bases stayed unmatched. Each CDR3 protein is one row after TCRdb ran MiXCR on the 5' RACE reads. The top ten clones hold roughly 4.6% of a sample with some 87,000 distinct CDR3 sequences, around 9.4% of them seen once. V usage is TRBV6-1 and J usage is TRBJ2-3; 11 positions match TRBD2. Sequenced material: blood, either unsorted or a sorted T cell fraction (not recorded which). The origin of this receptor is a male donor with ankylosing spondylitis or in good health (not recorded which). CDR3 sequence: CASSKTSGGTDTQYF. The CDR3 nucleotides are TGTGCCAGCAGTAAAACTAGCGGGGGTACAGATACGCAGTATTTT.